What follows are 8 T cell receptor beta chains derived from one specimen sequenced in a study of cytomegalovirus exposure and HLA in healthy donors. The PCR contained 60 Vbeta and 13 Jbeta primers. Clones were sequenced by immunoSEQ multiplex PCR, and TCRdb holds only the in-frame ones, with some missing. The sample holds nearly 200,000 clones; roughly 80% are singletons and the top ten take under 7.5%. The sample taken for sequencing was PBMCs. Receptors were obtained from a woman in her forties or fifties in good health and CMV-seropositive.

In regard to this clone: The germline gene is not matched at one end of the junction; a read error may be the cause. The chain recombines TRBV5-6 with TRBJ1-5; perhaps TRBD1 as D (6 bases). The CDR3 totals 14 residues. Germline V CDR1 and CDR2: SGHDT, YYEEEE. This chain's CDR3 is CASSLGGSNRPQHF. Written as DNA, the CDR3 is TGTGCCAGCAGCCTGGGGGGCTCCAATCGGCCCCAGCATTTT.

CDR3 sequence: CATTLQGSTGELFF. In DNA form, the CDR3 reads TGTGCCACGACCCTACAGGGTAGCACCGGGGAGCTGTTTTTT. The rearrangement joins TRBV2 to TRBJ2-2; weak D call: TRBD1 (6 bases). The ends were cut back, 10 bases at V and 4 bases at J, with 16 bases in the middle. CDR1 is SNHLY and CDR2 is FYNNEI in the germline V gene. This CDR3 spans 14 amino acids.

The chain's CDR3 is CSVVRDITGNTIYF. CDR3 DNA: TGCAGCGTTGTCCGGGACATCACTGGAAACACCATATATTTT. This sequence joins TRBV29-1 and TRBJ1-3, with D maybe TRBD1 (6 bases). The CDR3 spans 14 residues. Trimming removed 4 bases at V and 2 bases at J, with 12 bases between. Germline CDR1 reads SQVTM; CDR2 reads ANQGSEA.

This clone has only a few counts. The chain combines TRBV28 with TRBJ2-1; 11 bases map to TRBD2. The junction had 2 bases not matched to a gene; V was cut back by 5 bases and J by 2 bases. The germline CDR1 and CDR2 sequences are MDHEN and SYDVKM. The CDR3 consists of 15 residues. The CDR3 DNA follows: TGTGCCAGCAGTGGTAGCGGGGGGGCCTACAATGAGCAGTTCTTC. It specifies CASSGSGGAYNEQFF. The full variable domain, its missing parts supplied by reference TRBV28 and TRBJ2-1, is DVKVTQSSRYLVKRTGEKVFLECVQDMDHENMFWYRQDPGLGLRLIYFSYDVKMKEKGDIPEGYSVSREKKERFSLILESASTNQTSMYLCASSGSGGAYNEQFFGPGTRLTVL.

This clone was seen only once. The gene calls are TRBV11-2 and TRBJ1-6; no firm D call. Germline V CDR1 and CDR2: SGHAT, FQNNGV. Trimming cost V 0 bases and J 9 bases, with 12 bases left between them. This CDR3 has 15 amino acids. The CDR3: CASSLERGVGSPLHF. For the CDR3, the DNA is TGTGCCAGCAGCTTAGAGCGGGGAGTAGGTTCACCCCTCCACTTT.

This clone was seen just once. J is TRBJ1-2 and V is TRBV27; D perhaps matches TRBD1 (5 bases). CDR3 length equals 14 residues. CDR1 is MNHEY, CDR2 SMNVEV, per germline (reference sequence). Trimming left V 6 bases short and J 5 bases short, with 16 bases between. The chain's CDR3 is CASSLGTSGYGYTF. CDR3 bases: TGTGCCAGCAGCCTAGGGACTTCAGGATATGGCTACACCTTC.

This clone was counted between two and nine times. V and J are TRBV5-1 and TRBJ1-5, with TRBD1 identical over 9 bases. V trimming: 2 bases; J trimming: 7 bases; junction bases outside the gene matches: 10. The CDR3 is made up of 16 amino acids. CDR1 is SGHRS and CDR2 is YFSETQ in the germline V gene. The CDR3 sequence: CASSFPRDRVGQPQHF. CDR3 nucleotide sequence: TGCGCCAGCAGCTTTCCTAGGGACAGGGTTGGGCAGCCCCAGCATTTT.

The V and J genes are TRBV15 and TRBJ2-5, with 9 bases matching TRBD2. Germline V gene data show CDR1 as LNHNV and CDR2 as YYDKDF (reference sequence). The trim removed 5 bases at V and 5 bases at J, leaving 21 bases unmatched. CDR3 length: 19 amino acids. As DNA, the CDR3 is TGTGCCACCAGCCCCGACTACTTGGCTAGCGGGACCGCGGGGGAGACCCAGTACTTC. Residues: CATSPDYLASGTAGETQYF.